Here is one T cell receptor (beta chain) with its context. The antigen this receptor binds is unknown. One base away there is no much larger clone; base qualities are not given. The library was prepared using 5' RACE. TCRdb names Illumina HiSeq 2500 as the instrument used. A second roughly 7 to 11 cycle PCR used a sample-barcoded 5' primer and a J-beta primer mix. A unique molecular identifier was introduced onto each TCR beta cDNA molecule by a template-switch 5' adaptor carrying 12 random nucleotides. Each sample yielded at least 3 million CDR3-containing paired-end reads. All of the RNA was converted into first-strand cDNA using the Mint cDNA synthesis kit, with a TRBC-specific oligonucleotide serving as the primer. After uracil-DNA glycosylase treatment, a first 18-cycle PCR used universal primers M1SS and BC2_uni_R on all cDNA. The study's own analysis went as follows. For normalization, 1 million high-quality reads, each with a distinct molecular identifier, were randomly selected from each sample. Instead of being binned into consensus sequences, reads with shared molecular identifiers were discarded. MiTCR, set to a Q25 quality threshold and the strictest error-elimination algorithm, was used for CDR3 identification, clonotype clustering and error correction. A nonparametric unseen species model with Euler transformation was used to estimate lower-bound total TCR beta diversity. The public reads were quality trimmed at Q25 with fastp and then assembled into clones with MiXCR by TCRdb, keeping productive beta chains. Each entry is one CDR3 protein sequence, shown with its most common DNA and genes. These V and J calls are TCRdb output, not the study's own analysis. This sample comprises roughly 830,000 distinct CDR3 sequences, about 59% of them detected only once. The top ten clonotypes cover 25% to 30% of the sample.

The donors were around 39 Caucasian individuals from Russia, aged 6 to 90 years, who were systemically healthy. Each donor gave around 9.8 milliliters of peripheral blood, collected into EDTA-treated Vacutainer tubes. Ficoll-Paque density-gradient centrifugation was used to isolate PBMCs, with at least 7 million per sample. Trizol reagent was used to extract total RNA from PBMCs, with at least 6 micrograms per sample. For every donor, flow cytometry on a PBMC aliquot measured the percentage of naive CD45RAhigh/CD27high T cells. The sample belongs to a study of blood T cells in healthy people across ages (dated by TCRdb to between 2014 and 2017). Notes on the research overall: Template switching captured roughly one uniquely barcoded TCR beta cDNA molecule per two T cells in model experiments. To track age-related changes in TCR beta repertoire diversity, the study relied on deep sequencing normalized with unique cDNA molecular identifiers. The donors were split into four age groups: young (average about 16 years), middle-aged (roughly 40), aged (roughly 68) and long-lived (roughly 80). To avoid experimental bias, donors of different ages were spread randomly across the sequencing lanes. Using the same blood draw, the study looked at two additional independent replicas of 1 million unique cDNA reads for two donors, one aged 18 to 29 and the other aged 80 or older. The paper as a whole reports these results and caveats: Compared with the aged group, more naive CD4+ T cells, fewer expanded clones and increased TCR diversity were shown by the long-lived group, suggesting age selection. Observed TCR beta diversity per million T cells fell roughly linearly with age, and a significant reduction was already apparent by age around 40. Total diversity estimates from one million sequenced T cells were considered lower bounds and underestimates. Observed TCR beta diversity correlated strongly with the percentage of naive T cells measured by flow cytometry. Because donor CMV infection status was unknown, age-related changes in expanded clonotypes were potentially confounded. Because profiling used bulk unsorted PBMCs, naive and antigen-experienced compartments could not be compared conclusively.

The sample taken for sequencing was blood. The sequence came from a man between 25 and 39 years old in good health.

The sequenced DNA: TGTGCCAGCAGTGCCCGACAGGACTCATGGAGTGGCTACACCTTC. Its protein is CASSARQDSWSGYTF. The rearrangement combines TRBV6-6 with TRBJ1-2, and TRBD1 may be the D gene, going by 6 matching bases. V drops 5 bases and J drops 7 bases, leaving 20 bases in between. The CDR3 has 15 amino acids, counting the end cysteine and phenylalanine. Just CDR3 DNA is preserved here, 45 bases in frame from base 1. In the germline V gene (reference sequence), CDR1 corresponds to MNHNY and CDR2 to SVGAGI.